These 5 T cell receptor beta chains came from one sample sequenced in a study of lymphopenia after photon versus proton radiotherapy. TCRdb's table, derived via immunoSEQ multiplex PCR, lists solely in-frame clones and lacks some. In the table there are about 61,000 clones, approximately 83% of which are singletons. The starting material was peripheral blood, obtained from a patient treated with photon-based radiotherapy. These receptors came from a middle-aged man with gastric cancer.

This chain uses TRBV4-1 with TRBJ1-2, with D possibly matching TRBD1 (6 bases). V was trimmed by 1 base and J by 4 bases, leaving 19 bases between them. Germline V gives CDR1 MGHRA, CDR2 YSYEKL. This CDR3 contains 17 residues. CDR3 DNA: TGCGCCAGCAGCCAAGCCAGCGGGGGCGCCTCAGTCTATGGCTACACCTTC. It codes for CASSQASGGASVYGYTF.

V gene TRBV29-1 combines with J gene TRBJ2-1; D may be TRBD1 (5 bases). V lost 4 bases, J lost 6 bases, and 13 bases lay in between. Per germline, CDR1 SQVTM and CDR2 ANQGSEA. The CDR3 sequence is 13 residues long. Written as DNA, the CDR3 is TGCAGCGTTGCCCGGACAAACCGCAATGAGCAGTTCTTC. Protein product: CSVARTNRNEQFF.

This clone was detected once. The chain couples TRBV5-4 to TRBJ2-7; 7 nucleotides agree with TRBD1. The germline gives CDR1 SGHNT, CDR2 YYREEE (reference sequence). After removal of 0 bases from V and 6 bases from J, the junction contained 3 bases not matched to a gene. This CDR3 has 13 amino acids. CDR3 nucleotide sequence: TGTGCCAGCAGCTTGGCCGGGACAGCCGAGCAGTACTTC. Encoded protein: CASSLAGTAEQYF.

CDR3: CATRQGQERTQETQYF. In nucleotides, the CDR3 is TGTGCCACCAGACAAGGACAAGAAAGAACTCAAGAGACCCAGTACTTC. The chain combines TRBV10-3 with TRBJ2-5, with a tentative D call TRBD1 (5 bases). V lost 10 bases, J lost 2 bases, and 23 bases lay in between. Germline V CDR1 and CDR2: ENHRY, SYGVKD. This CDR3 is 16 amino acids long.

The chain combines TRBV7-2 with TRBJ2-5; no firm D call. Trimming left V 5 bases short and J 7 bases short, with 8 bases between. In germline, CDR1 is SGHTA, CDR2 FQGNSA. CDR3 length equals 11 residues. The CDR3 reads CASSPGSTQYF. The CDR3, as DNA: TGTGCCAGCAGCCCCGGCTCGACCCAGTACTTC.